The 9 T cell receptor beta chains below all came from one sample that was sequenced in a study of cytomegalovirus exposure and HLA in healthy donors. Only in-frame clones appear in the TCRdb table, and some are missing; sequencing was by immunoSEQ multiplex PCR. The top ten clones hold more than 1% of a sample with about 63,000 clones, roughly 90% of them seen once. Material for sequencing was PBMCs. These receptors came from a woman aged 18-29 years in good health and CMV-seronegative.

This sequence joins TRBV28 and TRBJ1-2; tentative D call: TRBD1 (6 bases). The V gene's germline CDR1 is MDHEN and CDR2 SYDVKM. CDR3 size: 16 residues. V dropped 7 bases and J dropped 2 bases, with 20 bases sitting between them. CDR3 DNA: TGTGCCAGCAATTCTTTAGGGAGGGGGTCCAACTATGGCTACACCTTC. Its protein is CASNSLGRGSNYGYTF.

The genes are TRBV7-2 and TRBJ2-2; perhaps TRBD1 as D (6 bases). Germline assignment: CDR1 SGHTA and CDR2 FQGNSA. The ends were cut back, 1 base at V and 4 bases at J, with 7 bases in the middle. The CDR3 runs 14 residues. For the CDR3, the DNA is TGTGCCAGCAGCTTAGTACAGGGCACCGGGGAGCTGTTTTTT. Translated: CASSLVQGTGELFF.

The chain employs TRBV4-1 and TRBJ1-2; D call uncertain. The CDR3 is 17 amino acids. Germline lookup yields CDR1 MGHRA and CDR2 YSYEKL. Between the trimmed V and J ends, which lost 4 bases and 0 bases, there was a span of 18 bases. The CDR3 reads CASSPVLGVDSNYGYTF. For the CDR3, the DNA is TGCGCCAGCAGCCCGGTTCTCGGAGTAGATTCTAACTATGGCTACACCTTC.

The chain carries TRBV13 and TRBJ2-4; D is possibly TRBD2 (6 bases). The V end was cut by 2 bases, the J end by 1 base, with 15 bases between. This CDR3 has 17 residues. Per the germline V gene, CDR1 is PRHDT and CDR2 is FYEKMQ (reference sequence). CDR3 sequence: CASSLWSGSGAKNIQYF. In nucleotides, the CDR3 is TGTGCCAGCAGCTTATGGTCCGGGAGCGGGGCCAAAAACATTCAGTACTTC.

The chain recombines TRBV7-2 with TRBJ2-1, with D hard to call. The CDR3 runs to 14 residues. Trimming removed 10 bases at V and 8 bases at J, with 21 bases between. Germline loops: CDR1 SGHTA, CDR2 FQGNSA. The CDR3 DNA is TGTGCCACCTCCCTCGGAGTAGCTTACGATGAGCAGTTCTTC. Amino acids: CATSLGVAYDEQFF.

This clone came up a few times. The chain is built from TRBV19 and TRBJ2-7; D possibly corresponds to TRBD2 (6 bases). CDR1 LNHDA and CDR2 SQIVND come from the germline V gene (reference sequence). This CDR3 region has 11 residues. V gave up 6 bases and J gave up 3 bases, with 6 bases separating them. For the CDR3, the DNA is TGTGCCAGTAGCGGGAGCTACGAGCAGTACTTC. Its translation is CASSGSYEQYF. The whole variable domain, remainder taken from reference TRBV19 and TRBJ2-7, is DGGITQSPKYLFRKEGQNVTLSCEQNLNHDAMYWYRQDPGQGLRLIYYSQIVNDFQKGDIAEGYSVSREKKESFPLTVTSAQKNPTAFYLCASSGSYEQYFGPGTRLTVT.

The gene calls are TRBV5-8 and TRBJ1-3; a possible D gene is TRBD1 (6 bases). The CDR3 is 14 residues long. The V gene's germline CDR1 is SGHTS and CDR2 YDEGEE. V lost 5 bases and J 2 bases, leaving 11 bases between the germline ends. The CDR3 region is CASRDSSAGNTIYF. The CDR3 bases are TGTGCCAGCAGGGACAGTTCAGCTGGAAACACCATATATTTT.

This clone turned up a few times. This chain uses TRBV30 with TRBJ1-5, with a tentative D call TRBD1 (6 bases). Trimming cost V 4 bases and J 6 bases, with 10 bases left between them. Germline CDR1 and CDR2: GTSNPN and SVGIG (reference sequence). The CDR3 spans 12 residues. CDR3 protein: CAWTGAGQPQHF. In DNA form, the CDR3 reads TGTGCCTGGACAGGGGCGGGTCAGCCCCAGCATTTT.

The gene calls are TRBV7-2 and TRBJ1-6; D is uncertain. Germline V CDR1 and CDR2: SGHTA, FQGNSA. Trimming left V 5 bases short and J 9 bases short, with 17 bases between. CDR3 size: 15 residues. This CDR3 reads CASSTRAGSSSPLHF. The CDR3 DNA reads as TGTGCCAGCAGCACCCGGGCCGGGAGTAGTTCACCCCTCCACTTT.